The 27 T cell receptor beta chains below were found in one sample sequenced in a study of T cells in Graves' hyperthyroidism and ophthalmopathy. Using RNA transcripts as the source, TCR beta CDR3 regions were amplified. RT-PCR in the first round (using the HTBI primer set) targeted the TCR CDR3. Using its own MiXCR run on the multiplex PCR reads, TCRdb lists one record per CDR3 protein. The sample lists about 690,000 distinct CDR3 sequences; roughly a sixth were seen once. Sequenced sample: blood. These receptors originate from a man in his fifties with Graves' hyperthyroidism.

This clonotype was detected ten times or more. This chain connects TRBV6-2 or TRBV6-3 to TRBJ2-7; D may be TRBD1 or TRBD2 (5 bases each). With 5 bases removed from V and 6 bases from J, the gap between germline ends came to 11 bases. Germline assignment: CDR1 MNHEY and CDR2 SVGEGT. The CDR3 length is 12 residues. The CDR3 region has the DNA TGTGCCAGCAGTACCGGGGCTCGCGAGCAGTACTTC. It specifies CASSTGAREQYF.

The table lists this clonotype with a count of one. The chain is built from TRBV7-9 and TRBJ1-2, with D maybe TRBD1 (5 bases). CDR3 size: 16 residues. CDR1 is SEHNR and CDR2 is FQNEAQ in the germline V gene (reference sequence). Trimming left V 4 bases short and J 4 bases short, with 19 bases between. This CDR3 reads CASSSLRDEGTYGYTF. CDR3 DNA: TGTGCCAGCAGCTCCTTGAGGGATGAGGGGACCTATGGCTACACCTTC.

This clonotype was observed a few times. The rearrangement joins TRBV11-2 to TRBJ2-1; D may be TRBD2 (7 bases). The CDR3 runs to 12 residues. The germline V and J ends were trimmed by 3 bases and 11 bases, with 11 bases remaining between them. Germline values: CDR1 SGHAT, CDR2 FQNNGV. Here the CDR3 reads CASSLGGLKQFF. The CDR3 nucleotides read TGTGCCAGCAGCTTGGGGGGGCTTAAGCAGTTCTTC.

This clonotype was observed at least ten times. The CDR3 loop is CASSGDRTDEQFF. CDR3 bases: TGTGCCAGCAGCGGGGACAGAACGGACGAGCAGTTCTTC. V usage is TRBV12-3 or TRBV12-4 and J usage is TRBJ2-1; 7 nucleotides align to TRBD1. V shed 6 bases, J shed 10 bases, and the junction held 9 bases outside the gene matches. The CDR3 runs to 13 residues.

This clonotype has a count of ten or more. The rearrangement joins TRBV6-1 to TRBJ2-3; tentatively, D is TRBD1 (7 bases). V lost 4 bases, J lost 6 bases, and 20 bases lay in between. The germline CDR1 and CDR2 sequences are MNHNS and SASEGT. CDR3 length: 16 amino acids. CDR3 in amino acids: CASSARQGGPQDTQYF. CDR3 bases: TGTGCCAGCAGTGCGAGACAGGGAGGCCCTCAGGATACGCAGTATTTT.

This chain links TRBV7-2 with TRBJ2-1; 8 positions agree with TRBD2. The length of the CDR3 is 14 residues. The germline CDR1 and CDR2 sequences are SGHTA and FQGNSA. J lost 9 bases, V lost 1 base, and 5 bases had no gene match. This CDR3 reads CASSLGGLAGEQFF. CDR3 sequence (DNA): TGTGCCAGCAGCTTAGGGGGTCTAGCGGGTGAGCAGTTCTTC.

The table lists this clonotype with many counts. The CDR3 nucleotides are TGTGCCAGCAGACCCACAGGACCCTTCACAGATACGCAGTATTTT. Residues: CASRPTGPFTDTQYF. The chain combines TRBV6-1 with TRBJ2-3; perhaps TRBD1 as D (5 bases). The CDR3 contains 15 residues. The germline V gene has CDR1 MNHNS and CDR2 SASEGT. The V end was cut by 6 bases, the J end by 2 bases, with 15 bases between.

This clonotype was observed a handful of times. CDR3 nucleotides: TGTGCCAGCAGCACTCAGACTAGCGGAAATGAGCAGTTCTTC. Translated: CASSTQTSGNEQFF. The chain couples TRBV9 to TRBJ2-1, with 9 bases identical to TRBD2. Trimming removed 4 bases from V and 7 bases from J; junction bases left unmatched: 6. The length of the CDR3 is 14 residues. Germline lookup yields CDR1 SGDLS and CDR2 YYNGEE.

This clonotype appeared many times. The chain joins TRBV27 to TRBJ2-7; D not resolved. The CDR3 is 15 residues long. Between the trimmed V and J ends, which lost 8 bases and 5 bases, there was a span of 22 bases. Germline V gene sequence: CDR1 MNHEY, CDR2 SMNVEV (reference sequence). The CDR3 loop is CASWSPQRRLDEQYF. In nucleotides, the CDR3 is TGTGCCAGCTGGTCACCCCAGCGCAGGTTGGACGAGCAGTACTTC.

This clonotype was recorded a few times. A read error may be the cause here, since a much bigger clone is one base away. The gene calls are TRBV2 and TRBJ2-5; D might be TRBD1 or TRBD2, each matching 5 bases. Germline CDR1 is SNHLY and CDR2 is FYNNEI. The CDR3 totals 15 residues. The CDR3: CAGSGVRGEVSAQYF. The CDR3 region has the DNA TGTGCCGGCAGTGGGGTGAGGGGCGAGGTTTCGGCCCAGTACTTC.

This clonotype has more than one count but fewer than ten. The chain is built from TRBV29-1 and TRBJ2-2; D might be TRBD1 (7 bases). V gave up 3 bases and J gave up 5 bases, with 16 bases separating them. Germline V lookup: CDR1 SQVTM, CDR2 ANQGSEA. The CDR3 loop spans 15 amino acids. This CDR3 is CSVDLSRGATGELFF. The CDR3 region has the DNA TGCAGCGTTGATTTATCCAGGGGGGCAACCGGGGAGCTGTTTTTT.

This clonotype came up many times. This chain joins TRBV27 and TRBJ1-4, with D unresolved. Germline CDR1 and CDR2: MNHEY and SMNVEV (reference sequence). CDR3 length equals 14 residues. V was shortened by 6 bases and J by 8 bases, with 16 bases between the two germline ends. The CDR3 DNA is TGTGCCAGCAGCTTCTTTCGGGGAAACGAAAAACTGTTTTTT. Encoded protein: CASSFFRGNEKLFF.

This clonotype came up many times. The genes are TRBV10-3 and TRBJ1-2; D might be TRBD1 (6 bases). The CDR3 runs 16 residues. V lost 0 bases to trimming and J lost 0 bases, with 11 bases between them. Germline CDR1 reads ENHRY; CDR2 reads SYGVKD. The CDR3 sequence is CAISESEDSPNYGYTF. The CDR3 DNA reads as TGTGCCATCAGTGAGTCGGAGGACAGCCCTAACTATGGCTACACCTTC.

In its sample, this clonotype was seen a few times. This sequence joins TRBV19 and TRBJ1-5; maybe TRBD1 (6 bases). This CDR3 has 15 residues. CDR1 is LNHDA, CDR2 SQIVND, per germline (reference sequence). V was shortened by 8 bases and J by 1 base, with 15 bases between the two germline ends. In DNA form, the CDR3 reads TGTGCCAGTGGGGGGGGGGCTTCCAGCAATCAGCCCCAGCATTTT. Its protein product is CASGGGASSNQPQHF.

This clonotype was seen many times. The rearrangement joins TRBV19 to TRBJ1-5; D not certain. CDR3 length: 14 amino acids. Germline-derived CDR1 and CDR2 are LNHDA and SQIVND (reference sequence). Between the trimmed V and J ends, which lost 1 base and 3 bases, there was a span of 7 bases. In DNA form, the CDR3 reads TGTGCCAGTAGTATAGGACCGCCCAATCAGCCCCAGCATTTT. It codes for CASSIGPPNQPQHF.

Concerning this clonotype: The junction departs from the called germline gene at one end, perhaps through a read error. This chain links TRBV3-1 with TRBJ1-3; D gene unclear. CDR3 length equals 15 residues. Germline CDR1 reads LGHDT; CDR2 reads YNNKEL (reference sequence). CDR3 DNA sequence: TGTGCCAGCAGCCAAGAGGCCGTCTCCGGAAACACCACATATTTT. Its translation: CASSQEAVSGNTTYF. Complete variable domain (other parts from reference TRBV3-1 and TRBJ1-3): DTAVSQTPKYLVTQMGNDKSIKCEQNLGHDTMYWYKQDSKKFLKIMFSYNNKELIINETVPNRFSPKSPDKAHLNLHINSLELGDSAVYFCASSQEAVSGNTTYFGEGSWLTVV.

The sample holds many counts of this clonotype. The chain carries TRBV5-1 and TRBJ1-1; TRBD1 agrees at 8 bases. Trimming at V came to 4 bases and at J to 1 base, leaving 6 bases not matched to a gene. This CDR3 region has 15 residues. Germline V lookup: CDR1 SGHRS, CDR2 YFSETQ. The DNA for the CDR3 is TGCGCCAGCAGCGGAGTGACAGGGGCGAACACTGAAGCTTTCTTT. It is translated as CASSGVTGANTEAFF.

This chain joins TRBV6-5 and TRBJ2-7; no definite D call. Germline CDR1 reads MNHEY; CDR2 reads SVGAGI. The CDR3 length is 13 residues. V was shortened by 1 base and J by 4 bases, with 8 bases between the two germline ends. The chain's CDR3 is CASSYYPPYEQYF. DNA of the CDR3: TGTGCCAGCAGTTACTATCCTCCGTACGAGCAGTACTTC.

In this sample, this clonotype turned up many times. The genes are TRBV11-2 and TRBJ2-6; no reliable D call. In germline, CDR1 is SGHAT, CDR2 FQNNGV. V gave up 2 bases and J gave up 4 bases, with 21 bases separating them. The CDR3 spans 19 residues. The CDR3 DNA sequence: TGTGCCAGCAGCTTATGGCGGTCTGAAAATCTTCCGGGGGCCAACGTCCTGACTTTC. As protein: CASSLWRSENLPGANVLTF. The entire variable domain, with the rest obtained from reference TRBV11-2 and TRBJ2-6, is as follows: EAGVAQSPRYKIIEKRQSVAFWCNPISGHATLYWYQQILGQGPKLLIQFQNNGVVDDSQLPKDRFSAERLKGVDSTLKIQPAKLEDSAVYLCASSLWRSENLPGANVLTFGAGSRLTVL.

This clonotype was seen more than once but under ten times. The chain uses TRBV5-1 and TRBJ2-1; 12 nucleotides line up with TRBD2. Trimming took 1 base from V and 7 from J; bases not matched to a gene: 3. Germline loops: CDR1 SGHRS, CDR2 YFSETQ. This CDR3 is 15 amino acids long. CDR3 sequence reads: CASSLWLAGGNEQFF. As DNA, the CDR3 is TGCGCCAGCAGCTTGTGGCTAGCGGGAGGGAATGAGCAGTTCTTC.

This clonotype was seen many times. V is TRBV7-9 and J is TRBJ2-7; no firm D call. CDR3 size: 13 residues. CDR1 and CDR2 from the germline V gene are SEHNR and FQNEAQ (reference sequence). V lost 0 bases and J 3 bases, leaving 6 bases between the germline ends. CDR3 nucleotides: TGTGCCAGCAGCTTAGCGCTCGACTACGAGCAGTACTTC. It codes for CASSLALDYEQYF.

This clonotype was recorded a few times. This rearrangement joins TRBV28 to TRBJ1-2; 7 bases agree with TRBD1. The germline V gene encodes CDR1 MDHEN and CDR2 SYDVKM. The CDR3 is 15 amino acids. V shed 7 bases, J shed 0 bases, and the junction held 8 bases outside the gene matches. CDR3: CASTPQGLANYGYTF. CDR3 bases: TGTGCCAGCACCCCACAGGGGTTAGCTAACTATGGCTACACCTTC.

The count of this clonotype is one. This clone may be a read error of a much larger clone one base away. The chain joins TRBV10-3 to TRBJ2-1, with TRBD2 identical over 13 bases. The J segment lost 10 bases and the V segment lost 10 bases, leaving 13 bases of the junction unmatched. This CDR3 has 15 amino acids. In germline, CDR1 is ENHRY, CDR2 SYGVKD. The CDR3 reads CATSSPLGLAGEQFF. The CDR3, as DNA: TGTGCCACTTCAAGCCCCCTGGGACTAGCGGGAGAGCAGTTCTTC.

The sample holds a few counts of this clonotype. This chain joins TRBV7-9 and TRBJ1-4; D unresolved. The V gene lost 5 bases and the J gene lost 8 bases, with 18 bases spanning the gap. Germline V gene lookup returns CDR1 SEHNR and CDR2 FQNEAQ (reference sequence). There are 15 residues in the CDR3. This CDR3 is CASSRRLRTAEKLFF. The CDR3 DNA follows: TGTGCCAGCAGCCGGAGACTAAGGACCGCCGAAAAACTGTTTTTT.

This chain connects TRBV2 to TRBJ2-7; D is ambiguous. Between the trimmed V and J ends, which lost 4 bases and 2 bases, there was a span of 6 bases. This CDR3 spans 12 amino acids. Germline values: CDR1 SNHLY, CDR2 FYNNEI. In DNA, the CDR3 is TGTGCCAGCAGTGTTACAGCCTACGAGCAGTACTTC. Translated: CASSVTAYEQYF.

This clonotype occurred many times. The chain is built from TRBV20-1 and TRBJ1-2; 10 nucleotides agree with TRBD1. J was trimmed by 4 bases and V by 2 bases; bases with no gene match: 7. CDR1 DFQATT and CDR2 SNEGSKA come from the germline V gene (reference sequence). CDR3 length: 15 residues. In nucleotides, the CDR3 is TGCAGTGCTAGAAAACGGGACAGGGGTGGCTATGGCTACACCTTC. Translated, it gives CSARKRDRGGYGYTF.

This clonotype was observed many times. V is TRBV19 and J is TRBJ2-2; D ambiguous. The CDR3 length is 13 residues. Looked up from germline, CDR1 is LNHDA and CDR2 is SQIVND (reference sequence). V lost 6 bases, J lost 4 bases, and 9 bases lay in between. This chain's CDR3 is CASRVSGTGELFF. The DNA for the CDR3 is TGTGCCAGTAGGGTCTCGGGCACCGGGGAGCTGTTTTTT.